These 25 T cell receptor beta chains share one sample of origin, sequenced in a study of T cells after yellow fever vaccination. TCRdb ran MiXCR on the 5' RACE reads and lists one entry per CDR3 protein. The table records a few hundred thousand distinct CDR3 sequences, around 16% of them present only once. The sample consisted of PBMCs, taken 4 to 5 days after the first yellow fever vaccination. The receptors derive from a man aged 18 to 30 who received the YFV17D yellow fever vaccine.

The genes are TRBV7-9 and TRBJ1-1; D is ambiguous. The CDR3 totals 14 residues. Trimming stripped 5 bases from V and 4 bases from J, with 14 bases between. CDR1 and CDR2 from the germline V gene are SEHNR and FQNEAQ (reference sequence). CDR3 loop: CASSIPQDPTEAFF. CDR3 nucleotide sequence: TGTGCCAGCAGCATCCCTCAGGACCCCACTGAAGCTTTCTTT. The full variable domain, with the rest looked up from reference TRBV7-9 and TRBJ1-1, is DTGVSQNPRHKITKRGQNVTFRCDPISEHNRLYWYRQTLGQGPEFLTYFQNEAQLEKSRLLSDRFSAERPKGSFSTLEIQRTEQGDSAMYLCASSIPQDPTEAFFGQGTRLTVV.

At least ten counts were recorded for this clonotype. This chain links TRBV7-2 with TRBJ2-5; no clear D. The V and J ends lost 0 bases and 2 bases respectively, with 4 bases between them. The CDR3 contains 13 residues. Germline CDR1 and CDR2: SGHTA and FQGNSA. In DNA, the CDR3 is TGTGCCAGCAGCTTAGCCAAACAAGAGACCCAGTACTTC. Translation gives CASSLAKQETQYF.

The V gene is TRBV7-3, the J gene TRBJ2-1, with TRBD1 matching 10 bases. The CDR3 is made up of 16 amino acids. V dropped 0 bases and J dropped 3; count of bases not matched to a gene: 2. CDR1 SGHTA and CDR2 FQGTGA come from the germline V gene. In nucleotides, the CDR3 is TGTGCCAGCAGCTTAACAGGGGACAGGGGCTACAATGAGCAGTTCTTC. As protein: CASSLTGDRGYNEQFF.

This clonotype was detected ten times or more. This chain uses TRBV29-1 with TRBJ2-3; the D gene is possibly TRBD2 (7 bases). CDR3 length: 14 residues. The V end was cut by 3 bases, the J end by 5 bases, with 15 bases between. Germline CDR1 reads SQVTM; CDR2 reads ANQGSEA. This CDR3 is CSVDIRGAEDTQYF. The CDR3 DNA reads TGCAGCGTTGATATCCGGGGGGCCGAAGATACGCAGTATTTT.

In DNA, the CDR3 is TGTGCCAGCAGTGCTAGCGGGACAGGGGCCTATGGCTACACCTTC. The encoded protein is CASSASGTGAYGYTF. The chain carries TRBV27 and TRBJ1-2; 10 nucleotides align to TRBD1. The CDR3 has 15 amino acids. Trimming at V came to 5 bases and at J to 4 bases, leaving 7 bases not matched to a gene. Germline assignment: CDR1 MNHEY and CDR2 SMNVEV (reference sequence).

This clonotype was seen more than once but under ten times. This chain connects TRBV5-1 to TRBJ2-7, with D tentatively TRBD2 (8 bases). Trimming took 3 bases from V and 4 from J, leaving 14 bases between them. Per germline, CDR1 SGHRS and CDR2 YFSETQ. The CDR3 extends over 14 amino acids. The CDR3 sequence: CASSWDSGGYEQYV. The CDR3 nucleotides read TGCGCCAGCAGCTGGGACAGCGGGGGATACGAGCAGTACGTC.

About this clonotype itself: The junction does not match germline at one end; this may be a read error. The chain is built from TRBV5-1 and TRBJ2-5; 12 positions agree with TRBD2. There are 17 residues in the CDR3. CDR1 SGHRS and CDR2 YFSETQ come from the germline V gene. The CDR3 spells CAISLTSGGPIQETQYF. The DNA for the CDR3 is TGCGCCATCAGCCTCACTAGCGGGGGGCCGATTCAAGAGACCCAGTACTTC.

J is TRBJ2-3 and V is TRBV7-2; D might be TRBD1 or TRBD2, each matching 5 bases. V lost 4 bases and J lost 5, with 16 bases in between. The CDR3 totals 15 residues. Germline CDR1 SGHTA, CDR2 FQGNSA. DNA for the CDR3: TGTGCCAGCAGCTCCCGGGACCACTGGGGAGATACGCAGTATTTT. As protein: CASSSRDHWGDTQYF.

This clonotype has ten or more counts. The chain uses TRBV7-2 and TRBJ2-5; TRBD1 aligns across 8 bases. This CDR3 spans 17 amino acids. Germline loops: CDR1 SGHTA, CDR2 FQGNSA. The V segment lost 5 bases and the J segment 5 bases; nucleotides outside the gene matches: 16. The CDR3 protein is CASSQRRATGVGETQYF. CDR3 nucleotides: TGTGCCAGCAGCCAACGGCGGGCGACAGGGGTTGGGGAGACCCAGTACTTC. Looking up the rest from reference TRBV7-2 and TRBJ2-5 gives the full variable domain: GAGVSQSPSNKVTEKGKDVELRCDPISGHTALYWYRQSLGQGLEFLIYFQGNSAPDKSGLPSDRFSAERTGGSVSTLTIQRTQQEDSAVYLCASSQRRATGVGETQYFGPGTRLLVL.

This clonotype has a handful of counts. J is TRBJ1-5 and V is TRBV5-5; possible D gene TRBD1, 6 bases. V lost 0 bases to trimming and J lost 7 bases, with 11 bases between them. Germline V gives CDR1 SGHKS, CDR2 YYEKEE (reference sequence). The CDR3 extends over 14 amino acids. Here the CDR3 DNA reads TGTGCCAGCAGCTTGGCGATGGGGGGCCAGCCCCAGCATTTT. Protein product: CASSLAMGGQPQHF.

This clonotype was counted only a few times. The chain has TRBV18 and TRBJ2-6, with D perhaps matching TRBD2 (6 bases). Per the germline V gene, CDR1 is KGHSH and CDR2 is LQKENI. CDR3 length: 16 amino acids. The germline V and J ends were trimmed by 3 bases and 4 bases, with 13 bases remaining between them. The CDR3 loop reads CASSPMLTSGANVLTF. The DNA of the CDR3 is TGTGCCAGCTCACCGATGCTAACTAGCGGGGCCAACGTCCTGACTTTC. The whole variable domain, remainder taken from reference TRBV18 and TRBJ2-6, is NAGVMQNPRHLVRRRGQEARLRCSPMKGHSHVYWYRQLPEEGLKFMVYLQKENIIDESGMPKERFSAEFPKEGPSILRIQQVVRGDSAAYFCASSPMLTSGANVLTFGAGSRLTVL.

The chain joins TRBV6-5 to TRBJ2-1; weak D call: TRBD1 (5 bases). Trimming took off 11 bases at V and 7 bases at J, with 6 bases between the two ends. Germline V CDR1 and CDR2: MNHEY, SVGAGI. The CDR3 contains 9 residues. The CDR3 protein is CAGHNEQFF. In DNA, the CDR3 is TGTGCCGGACATAATGAGCAGTTCTTC.

J is TRBJ1-4 and V is TRBV7-2, with TRBD1 matching over 7 bases. The CDR3 consists of 14 residues. Trimming removed 1 base from V and 8 bases from J; junction bases left unmatched: 4. Germline V gene data show CDR1 as SGHTA and CDR2 as FQGNSA. The CDR3 region is CASSLVGTAEKLFF. The CDR3 DNA follows: TGTGCCAGCAGCTTAGTGGGGACAGCAGAAAAACTGTTTTTT.

The chain recombines TRBV20-1 with TRBJ1-2, with unresolved D. Trimming took off 6 bases at V and 4 bases at J, with 24 bases between the two ends. This CDR3 spans 16 amino acids. Germline V gives CDR1 DFQATT, CDR2 SNEGSKA (reference sequence). The CDR3 sequence is CSASEPVDRGSYGYTF. CDR3 bases: TGCAGTGCCTCCGAGCCAGTTGATCGGGGTAGCTATGGCTACACCTTC.

The chain carries TRBV6-1 and TRBJ1-2, with TRBD1 identical over 10 bases. The CDR3 totals 15 residues. The germline gives CDR1 MNHNS, CDR2 SASEGT. V was pared by 6 bases and J by 6 bases, with 10 bases of the junction left unmatched. The CDR3 sequence: CASRRGRTGGNGYTF. The CDR3 bases are TGTGCCAGCAGAAGGGGGAGGACAGGGGGGAATGGCTACACCTTC.

A single count supports this clonotype. V gene TRBV27 combines with J gene TRBJ2-3, with D tentatively TRBD1 or TRBD2 (5 bases each). There are 13 residues in the CDR3. Trimming cost V 8 bases and J 3 bases, with 12 bases left between them. The germline V gene encodes CDR1 MNHEY and CDR2 SMNVEV (reference sequence). CDR3 loop: CASGGRRTDTQYF. The CDR3, as DNA: TGTGCCAGCGGGGGTCGTCGTACAGATACGCAGTATTTT.

There are a few counts of this clonotype. The V gene is TRBV12-3 or TRBV12-4, the J gene TRBJ2-1, with 7 bases identical to TRBD2. CDR3 size: 13 residues. V gave up 1 base and J gave up 8 bases; unmatched junction bases: 2. CDR3: CASSLVAGYEQFF. The CDR3 DNA is TGTGCCAGCAGTTTAGTAGCGGGCTATGAGCAGTTCTTC.

The chain employs TRBV20-1 and TRBJ1-2, with D possibly TRBD1 on 6 matching bases. Trimming cost V 8 bases and J 11 bases, with 15 bases left between them. The CDR3 loop spans 10 amino acids. Per the germline V gene, CDR1 is DFQATT and CDR2 is SNEGSKA (reference sequence). The CDR3 nucleotides read TGCAGTTCAACAGGGAGGGGGTACACCTTC. It codes for CSSTGRGYTF.

This clonotype was counted only a few times. This chain joins TRBV2 and TRBJ2-7, with 9 bases lining up with TRBD1. Germline CDR1 SNHLY, CDR2 FYNNEI. This CDR3 is 15 amino acids long. Trimming cost V 5 bases and J 3 bases; bases outside gene matches: 8. In DNA, the CDR3 is TGTGCCAGCAGTCGTGGGACAGGGAAGAACTACGAGCAGTACTTC. This sequence encodes CASSRGTGKNYEQYF. Together with reference TRBV2 and TRBJ2-7, the CDR3 gives the full variable domain: EPEVTQTPSHQVTQMGQEVILRCVPISNHLYFYWYRQILGQKVEFLVSFYNNEISEKSEIFDDQFSVERPDGSNFTLKIRSTKLEDSAMYFCASSRGTGKNYEQYFGPGTRLTVT.

V usage is TRBV4-3 and J usage is TRBJ2-3; no reliable D call. The CDR3 is 17 amino acids. Between the trimmed V and J ends, which lost 0 bases and 0 bases, there was a span of 13 bases. The germline gives CDR1 LGHNA, CDR2 YSLEER. CDR3 coding DNA: TGCGCCAGCAGCCAAGAGAGCTCCGGCGGTAGCACAGATACGCAGTATTTT. Its translation is CASSQESSGGSTDTQYF.

This clonotype was detected only once. The J gene is TRBJ1-6, the V gene TRBV5-4; weak D call: TRBD1 (6 bases). Per germline, CDR1 SGHNT and CDR2 YYREEE (reference sequence). The V and J ends lost 7 bases and 10 bases respectively, with 12 bases between them. The CDR3 is 12 residues long. The CDR3 sequence: CASSIGGSPLHF. The CDR3, as DNA: TGTGCCAGCTCAATTGGGGGCTCACCCCTCCACTTT.

This chain uses TRBV7-2 with TRBJ2-7; 7 bases are a match to TRBD2. CDR1 is SGHTA, CDR2 FQGNSA, per germline. The V segment lost 5 bases and the J segment 2 bases; nucleotides outside the gene matches: 6. This CDR3 contains 14 residues. The CDR3 DNA reads as TGTGCCAGCAGCCCCCGGGACTATACCTACGAGCAGTACTTC. Protein: CASSPRDYTYEQYF. Looking up the rest from reference TRBV7-2 and TRBJ2-7 gives the full variable domain: GAGVSQSPSNKVTEKGKDVELRCDPISGHTALYWYRQSLGQGLEFLIYFQGNSAPDKSGLPSDRFSAERTGGSVSTLTIQRTQQEDSAVYLCASSPRDYTYEQYFGPGTRLTVT.

This clonotype was observed at least ten times. V and J are TRBV7-2 and TRBJ1-6, with TRBD1 identical over 9 bases. Germline V gives CDR1 SGHTA, CDR2 FQGNSA. The length of the CDR3 is 14 residues. V shed 5 bases, J shed 8 bases, and the junction held 4 bases outside the gene matches. The CDR3 here is CASSPRTGDSPLHF. In DNA form, the CDR3 reads TGTGCCAGCAGCCCTCGGACAGGGGATTCACCCCTCCACTTT.

The sample holds a few counts of this clonotype. This chain links TRBV12-3 or TRBV12-4 with TRBJ2-2; D is uncertain. This CDR3 is 13 amino acids long. The V and J ends lost 5 bases and 11 bases respectively, with 15 bases between them. The CDR3 protein is CASSKPWAYELFF. Written as DNA, the CDR3 is TGTGCCAGCAGTAAACCGTGGGCCTACGAGCTGTTTTTT.

The chain carries TRBV7-2 and TRBJ1-5, with 7 bases matching TRBD1. V lost 3 bases and J lost 5; bases outside the gene matches: 4. Germline CDR1 and CDR2: SGHTA and FQGNSA. The CDR3 has 14 residues. The CDR3 reads CASSLQGGDQPQHF. The CDR3 DNA reads TGTGCCAGCAGCTTGCAGGGGGGCGATCAGCCCCAGCATTTT. The full variable domain, completed using reference TRBV7-2 and TRBJ1-5, is GAGVSQSPSNKVTEKGKDVELRCDPISGHTALYWYRQSLGQGLEFLIYFQGNSAPDKSGLPSDRFSAERTGGSVSTLTIQRTQQEDSAVYLCASSLQGGDQPQHFGDGTRLSIL.